This T cell receptor (beta chain) is from a study of T cells in tumors after PD-1 blockade. As for the study in general: Prior checkpoint blockade, systemic immunosuppressant use, or anti-cancer therapy within 4 weeks excluded patients.

In regard to this clone: Its matching antigen is unknown.

Tumor or blood genomic DNA was sequenced, with inputs of about 616 ng to 6,004 ng. General observations from the study: Approximately 41% of tumor TCR clonotypes were also found in blood.

V was trimmed by 3 bases and J by 1 base, leaving 18 bases between them. Per germline, CDR1 MNHEY and CDR2 SVGEGT. The CDR3 extends over 18 amino acids. Only in-frame clones appear in the TCRdb table, and some are missing; sequencing was by immunoSEQ multiplex PCR. This sample yields 14,000 or so clones, of which roughly 82% are seen a single time; roughly 25% belongs to the top ten. The starting material was PBMCs, obtained after anti-PD-1 treatment. The rearrangement joins TRBV6-2 or TRBV6-3 to TRBJ2-2, with D hard to call. This sequence originates from a human donor with basal cell carcinoma. Here the CDR3 reads CASSYLGRSYLNTGELFF. The CDR3 DNA follows: TGTGCCAGCAGTTATCTCGGCAGGAGCTACTTGAACACCGGGGAGCTGTTTTTT.